These 21 T cell receptor beta chains share one sample of origin, sequenced in a study of T cells in localized non-small cell lung cancer (dated by TCRdb to 2018 to 2020). Libraries were prepared through the immunoSEQ multiplex PCR assay. Held by TCRdb, this immuneACCESS table contains in-frame sequences only and omits some clones. Under half of the omission traces to an unresolved V gene where checked; the cause of the rest is unknown. This sample comprises 5,500 to 7,000 clones, approximately 40% of them detected only once. In total, the top ten clones hold less than 10% of the sample. Sequencing was performed on lung tumor tissue, taken before any cancer treatment. The receptors were gathered from a woman aged 40 to 75 with stage II squamous cell lung carcinoma.

In its sample, this clone ranks as medium-sized. The rearrangement uses TRBV6-8 and TRBJ1-5; D is possibly TRBD1 (5 bases). The CDR3 totals 16 residues. Germline-derived CDR1 and CDR2 are MNHGY and SAAAGT. V was pared by 5 bases and J by 2 bases, with 16 bases between. The CDR3 DNA follows: TGTGCCAGCAGTACGGGCCAGGGTTTCCGCAATCAGCCCCAGCATTTT. The encoded protein is CASSTGQGFRNQPQHF.

The chain joins TRBV6-8 to TRBJ1-2; 8 bases map to TRBD1. The junction had 3 bases not matched to a gene; V was cut back by 6 bases and J by 3 bases. CDR1 is MNHGY and CDR2 is SAAAGT in the germline V gene. The CDR3 has 13 residues. Here the CDR3 reads CASRLTGDYGYTF. The CDR3 DNA is TGTGCCAGCAGACTGACAGGGGACTATGGCTACACCTTC.

V gene TRBV9 combines with J gene TRBJ1-3, with TRBD1 as a possible D gene (5 bases). V lost 5 bases to trimming and J lost 4 bases, with 7 bases between them. The germline gives CDR1 SGDLS, CDR2 YYNGEE. There are 12 residues in the CDR3. The CDR3 region is CASSGAGNTIYF. CDR3 DNA: TGTGCCAGCAGTGGGGCCGGAAACACCATATATTTT.

This clone is medium-sized by share. This rearrangement joins TRBV6-8 to TRBJ2-2, with 9 bases identical to TRBD1. CDR1 and CDR2 from the germline V gene are MNHGY and SAAAGT. The CDR3 consists of 17 residues. V shed 6 bases, J shed 2 bases, and the junction held 10 bases outside the gene matches. CDR3 nucleotides: TGTGCCAGCAGCCGTTGGGGGACAGGGTCAAACACCGGGGAGCTGTTTTTT. This codes for CASSRWGTGSNTGELFF.

The gene calls are TRBV19 and TRBJ1-1; no reliable D call. Trimming took 10 bases from V and 0 from J, leaving 15 bases between them. CDR1 and CDR2 from the germline V gene are LNHDA and SQIVND (reference sequence). There are 14 residues in the CDR3. CDR3 sequence: CATSEGRLNTEAFF. CDR3 in DNA: TGTGCCACCTCGGAGGGCCGCTTGAACACTGAAGCTTTCTTT.

The table lists this clone with a few counts. The chain carries TRBV11-3 and TRBJ1-2, with D unresolved. CDR1 SGHNT and CDR2 YENEEA come from the germline V gene. The CDR3 is 14 amino acids. Deletions cut 3 bases from V and 8 bases from J, with 16 bases between. The CDR3 region has the DNA TGTGCCAGCAGCTTTGATCCGGGGAGAGGAGGCTACACCTTC. This gives the protein CASSFDPGRGGYTF.

This chain uses TRBV30 with TRBJ1-3, with D unresolved. The CDR3 contains 11 residues. The ends were cut back, 3 bases at V and 3 bases at J, with 3 bases in the middle. The germline V gene has CDR1 GTSNPN and CDR2 SVGIG (reference sequence). CDR3 residues: CAWRFGNTIYF. CDR3 nucleotides: TGTGCCTGGAGATTTGGAAACACCATATATTTT.

This clone is categorized as medium-sized. The gene calls are TRBV6-8 and TRBJ2-6; 10 bases are a match to TRBD2. There are 19 residues in the CDR3. Germline V gene data show CDR1 as MNHGY and CDR2 as SAAAGT. The ends lost 6 bases at V and 0 bases at J; junction bases unmatched: 11. The CDR3 nucleotides are TGTGCCAGCAGCTCCCCCGAGACTAGCGGGTTCTCTGGGGCCAACGTCCTGACTTTC. Amino acid sequence: CASSSPETSGFSGANVLTF.

This clone was seen many times. V is TRBV11-3 and J is TRBJ2-5; D could derive from TRBD1 or TRBD2 (7 bases each). This CDR3 has 15 residues. The V gene lost 5 bases and the J gene lost 7 bases, with 20 bases spanning the gap. Germline V gene lookup returns CDR1 SGHNT and CDR2 YENEEA. CDR3 nucleotide sequence: TGTGCCAGCAGCGGCCCGGGACAGTCGGGAGGGACCCAGTACTTC. Its translation is CASSGPGQSGGTQYF.

CDR3 in DNA: TGTGCCTGGAGTGTATGGGACAGGGGGTCACTTGGGCCCCAGCATTTT. Its translation: CAWSVWDRGSLGPQHF. The chain couples TRBV30 to TRBJ1-5; 11 positions match TRBD1. Germline V CDR1 and CDR2: GTSNPN, SVGIG (reference sequence). There are 16 residues in the CDR3. V shed 0 bases and J 9 bases; nucleotides not matched to a gene: 10.

The V and J genes are TRBV29-1 and TRBJ2-5, with 8 nucleotides matching TRBD2. V shed 3 bases, J shed 6 bases, and the junction held 3 bases outside the gene matches. Germline-derived CDR1 and CDR2 are SQVTM and ANQGSEA. CDR3 length: 12 amino acids. CDR3 protein: CSVDGGGQTQYF. For the CDR3, the DNA is TGCAGCGTTGACGGGGGGGGACAGACCCAGTACTTC.

This chain uses TRBV9 with TRBJ1-4; 7 bases line up with TRBD1. Germline trimming cut 4 bases from V and 4 bases from J; bases unmatched to any gene: 7. The length of the CDR3 is 15 residues. Germline V CDR1 and CDR2: SGDLS, YYNGEE. CDR3 nucleotides: TGTGCCAGCAGCCTCTGGACAGGACTTAATGAAAAACTGTTTTTT. Translated, it gives CASSLWTGLNEKLFF.

This clone has more than one count but fewer than ten. The V call is TRBV6-8, the J call TRBJ2-7; 10 positions match TRBD1. With 4 bases clipped from V and 3 bases from J, the junction kept 0 bases outside the gene matches. The CDR3 covers 13 residues. Looked up from germline, CDR1 is MNHGY and CDR2 is SAAAGT. The CDR3 DNA sequence: TGTGCCAGCAGTTGGGACAGGGGCTACGAGCAGTACTTC. Protein: CASSWDRGYEQYF.

The chain is built from TRBV28 and TRBJ2-6; tentatively, D is TRBD1 (6 bases). CDR1 and CDR2 (germline): MDHEN, SYDVKM. Trimming shortened V by 6 bases and J by 0 bases, and 6 bases separated the two germline ends. The CDR3 has 14 residues. The CDR3 loop is CASRGGSGANVLTF. In nucleotides, the CDR3 is TGTGCCAGCAGAGGGGGCTCTGGGGCCAACGTCCTGACTTTC. Full variable domain (rest looked up from reference TRBV28 and TRBJ2-6): DVKVTQSSRYLVKRTGEKVFLECVQDMDHENMFWYRQDPGLGLRLIYFSYDVKMKEKGDIPEGYSVSREKKERFSLILESASTNQTSMYLCASRGGSGANVLTFGAGSRLTVL.

The rearrangement links TRBV6-8 to TRBJ1-5, with D perhaps matching TRBD1 (6 bases). There are 14 residues in the CDR3. Germline CDR1 is MNHGY and CDR2 is SAAAGT. Trimming took 5 bases from V and 3 from J, leaving 11 bases between them. The CDR3 loop is CASSEGGDNQPQHF. The CDR3 bases are TGTGCCAGCAGTGAGGGGGGTGACAATCAGCCCCAGCATTTT.

The J gene is TRBJ1-2, the V gene TRBV10-1, with D maybe TRBD1 (5 bases). V was trimmed by 6 bases and J by 5 bases, leaving 10 bases between them. Germline V CDR1 and CDR2: WNHNN, SYGVQD (reference sequence). CDR3 length: 12 residues. The CDR3 sequence is CASSDRFYGYTF. The DNA for the CDR3 is TGCGCCAGCAGCGACAGATTTTATGGCTACACCTTC.

The CDR3 loop reads CASSESTGAAQYF. The DNA for the CDR3 is TGCGCCAGCAGTGAGTCGACAGGGGCAGCGCAGTATTTT. V is TRBV10-2 and J is TRBJ2-3; 8 bases align to TRBD1. The ends lost 0 bases at V and 10 bases at J; junction bases unmatched: 3. This CDR3 comprises 13 residues. The germline gives CDR1 WSHSY, CDR2 SAAADI.

This clone turned up a few times. CDR3 in amino acids: CASSPDPTRNTEAFF. CDR3 nucleotide sequence: TGTGCCAGCAGTCCGGACCCGACACGGAACACTGAAGCTTTCTTT. This sequence joins TRBV28 and TRBJ1-1; no clear D. Germline loops: CDR1 MDHEN, CDR2 SYDVKM. This CDR3 contains 15 residues. V was trimmed by 5 bases and J by 1 base, leaving 14 bases between them.

V and J are TRBV11-3 and TRBJ2-1; either TRBD1 or TRBD2 may supply D (6 bases each). V was pared by 3 bases and J by 5 bases, with 14 bases between. The germline V gene encodes CDR1 SGHNT and CDR2 YENEEA. CDR3 length: 15 amino acids. For the CDR3, the DNA is TGTGCCAGCAGCTTGGGGGGCCCTGGGGACAATGAGCAGTTCTTC. Protein product: CASSLGGPGDNEQFF.

This chain joins TRBV14 and TRBJ1-2; D gene uncertain. Trimming pared 4 bases from V and 7 bases from J, leaving 13 bases between. There are 13 residues in the CDR3. Per the germline V gene, CDR1 is SGHDN and CDR2 is FVKESK. CDR3 region: CASSPLAWAGYTF. CDR3 coding DNA: TGTGCCAGCAGCCCCCTCGCTTGGGCTGGCTACACCTTC.

This chain links TRBV6-8 with TRBJ2-1; 11 bases map to TRBD2. Germline V gene lookup returns CDR1 MNHGY and CDR2 SAAAGT. The CDR3 length is 15 residues. V gave up 5 bases and J gave up 6 bases; unmatched junction bases: 6. DNA for the CDR3: TGTGCCAGCAGTGCGACTAGCGGGGCTCCCAATGAGCAGTTCTTC. It translates to CASSATSGAPNEQFF.